The rows below give T cell receptor beta chains drawn from one sample of a study of blood T cell repertoires in COVID-19. Sequencing used immunoSEQ multiplex PCR; TCRdb keeps in-frame clones, though not all of them. The table shows 50,000 to 70,000 clones, with 70% to 85% occurring only once. Sequencing was carried out using peripheral blood. These receptors were taken from a man aged 70-80 years with active COVID-19. The CDR3 runs from the conserved cysteine through the conserved F or W. The D gene is left open where the match is weak. Clone size is stated in some rows and not others, as once, few, many or a class when expanded.

>TRBD1|TRBV11-3|TRBJ2-3|.
TGTGCCAGCAGCTTAGATGGCCCGGGACAGGGGGCAGATACGCAGTATTTT
CASSLDGPGQGADTQYF
>.|TRBV5-5|TRBJ2-5|.
TGTGCCAGCAGCTTGGACCGACTCCAAGAGACCCAGTACTTC
CASSLDRLQETQYF
>TRBD1|TRBV2|TRBJ1-5|.
TGTGCCAGCAGTATTGGGACAGGGGGCAATCAGCCCCAGCATTTT
CASSIGTGGNQPQHF
>TRBD2|TRBV6-2/TRBV6-3|TRBJ2-3|.
TGTGCCAGCAGTAAACTAGCGGGAAACACAGATACGCAGTATTTT
CASSKLAGNTDTQYF
>TRBD1|TRBV2|TRBJ1-5|.
TGTGCCAGCATGAAACAGGGGAAAGGTCAGCCCCAGCATTTT
CASMKQGKGQPQHF
>.|TRBV7-2|TRBJ2-3|.
TGTGCCAGCAGCCCAGATTCGGGAGTCACAGATACGCAGTATTTT
CASSPDSGVTDTQYF
>TRBD2|TRBV7-2|TRBJ2-3|.
TGTGCCAGCAGCGAAAGCGGGAAGGGGTATTTT
CASSESGKGYF
>.|TRBV2|TRBJ1-6|.
TGTGCCAGCAGTGAAGCGAAGCAACCACCCCTCCACTTT
CASSEAKQPPLHF
>TRBD1|TRBV5-1|TRBJ2-7|.
TGCGCCAGCAGCACGGGCCACAGGGGTGGCTACGAGCAGTACTTC
CASSTGHRGGYEQYF
>TRBD1|TRBV2|TRBJ2-1|few
TGTGCCAGCAACGCGGGACAGGGGGTTTATGAGCAGTTCTTC
CASNAGQGVYEQFF
>TRBD2|TRBV5-1|TRBJ2-5|.
TGCGCCAGCAGGATAAGGGGACTAGCGGGTGGAGAGACCCAGTACTTC
CASRIRGLAGGETQYF
>.|TRBV12-5|TRBJ2-1|.
TGTGCTAGTGGTCCAATGTCCTACAATGAGCAGTTCTTC
CASGPMSYNEQFF
>TRBD1|TRBV28|TRBJ1-1|.
TGTGCCAGCAGTCGCCGGCCCGGTAGGTACAGGGGCACTGAAGCTTTCTTT
CASSRRPGRYRGTEAFF
>TRBD1|TRBV19|TRBJ2-1|.
TGTGCCAGCCAAAACTCCAGAAGGGACAGGGATTTAGTAAATGAGCAGTTCTTC
CASQNSRRDRDLVNEQFF
>TRBD2|TRBV28|TRBJ2-5|once
TGTGCCAGCAGTCCCTTAGCGGGAGGATTGGAAACCCAGTACTTC
CASSPLAGGLETQYF
>.|TRBV28|TRBJ2-7|.
TGTGCCAGCAGTTCTCCGGGACAAGCCTACGAGCAGTACTTC
CASSSPGQAYEQYF
>.|TRBV7-2|TRBJ2-1|.
TGTGCCAGCAGCTTATCTGAGGTCAATGAGCAGTTCTTC
CASSLSEVNEQFF
>.|TRBV4-1|TRBJ2-5|.
TGCGCCAGCAGCCAAGATAGCGGAGAGGGGGAGACCCAGTACTTC
CASSQDSGEGETQYF
>.|TRBV5-1|TRBJ2-3|.
TGCGCCAGCAGCTTGGTTGGGAGTGGCACAGATACGCAGTATTTT
CASSLVGSGTDTQYF
>.|TRBV3-1/TRBV3-2|TRBJ1-5|.
TGTGCCAGCAGCCAAGAGGGCCGATCCAATCAGCCCCAGCATTTT
CASSQEGRSNQPQHF
>.|TRBV18|TRBJ1-1|once
TGTGCCAGCTCACCATTAGCGGCAGGACTTGTGAACACTGAAGCTTTCTTT
CASSPLAAGLVNTEAFF
>.|TRBV27|TRBJ2-2|.
TGTGCCAGCAGTTTATCCTGGGGGCAGGACACCGGGGAGCTGTTTTTT
CASSLSWGQDTGELFF
>.|TRBV21-1|TRBJ2-7|.
TGTGCCAGCAGCAAAGAGCGGGAGGGATCCTACGAGCAGTACTTC
CASSKEREGSYEQYF
>.|TRBV3-1/TRBV3-2|TRBJ2-3|.
TGTGCCAGCAGCCAAGTTGGCGGGGCAGATACGCAGTATTTT
CASSQVGGADTQYF
>TRBD1|TRBV6-5|TRBJ1-1|few
TGTGCCAGCAGTAAGACAGGGTTGGGCACTGAAGCTTTCTTT
CASSKTGLGTEAFF
>TRBD2|TRBV30|TRBJ2-3|.
TGTGCCTGGAGTGTGGTAGCGGGAGGGAGGACAGATACGCAGTATTTT
CAWSVVAGGRTDTQYF
>TRBD2|TRBV10-3|TRBJ2-2|once
TGTGCCATCAGTGAGTCGAGGCGACTAGCGGGAGGGCCAAGCACCGGGGAGCTGTTTTTT
CAISESRRLAGGPSTGELFF
>.|TRBV7-3|TRBJ2-2|few
TGTGCCAGCAGCTTAACGTTAGGGGCTGCACCGAACACCGGGGAGCTGTTTTTT
CASSLTLGAAPNTGELFF
>.|TRBV28|TRBJ2-1|once
TGTGCCAGCAGTTTAGCGCCTAGCTCCTACAATGAGCAGTTCTTC
CASSLAPSSYNEQFF
>.|TRBV2|TRBJ1-3|few
TGTGCCAGCGAACGGGATAACTCTGGAAACACCATATATTTT
CASERDNSGNTIYF
>TRBD2|TRBV9|TRBJ2-3|.
TGTGCCAGCAGCCCATTGGGACTAGCGGGAGCTGTCGATACGCAGTATTTT
CASSPLGLAGAVDTQYF
>.|TRBV14|TRBJ2-5|.
TGTGCCAGCAGCCAAGATGGAGGCGTACCGAGGGAGACCCAGTACTTC
CASSQDGGVPRETQYF
>.|TRBV2|TRBJ1-4|.
TGTGCCAGCAGTGAAGTAGATGAAAAACTGTTTTTT
CASSEVDEKLFF
>TRBD2|TRBV9|TRBJ2-7|.
TGTGCCAGCAGCGTAGGACTAGCGGGAGAATACGAGCAGTACTTC
CASSVGLAGEYEQYF
>TRBD2|TRBV28|TRBJ2-7|.
TGTGCCAGCAGCCGAGGACTAGCGGGAACGGGCGAGCAGTACTTC
CASSRGLAGTGEQYF
>.|TRBV27|TRBJ2-1|.
TGTGCCAGCAGCAGGACTACCTACAATGAGCAGTTCTTC
CASSRTTYNEQFF
>.|TRBV25-1|TRBJ2-7|.
TGTGCCAGCAGTGAGGCCGGCGGGCAGGCGTCCTACGAGCAGTACTTC
CASSEAGGQASYEQYF
>.|TRBV4-1|TRBJ1-2|.
TGCGCCAGCAGCCAAGGTGACACGACTAACTATGGCTACACCTTC
CASSQGDTTNYGYTF
>TRBD2|TRBV2|TRBJ2-2|.
TGTGCCAGCAGTGCGGGACTAGCACGAGGGGAGCTGTTTTTT
CASSAGLARGELFF
>TRBD1|TRBV5-1|TRBJ2-1|.
TGCGCCAGCAGCGTTGTAGGGACAGTTGTCTACAATGAGCAGTTCTTC
CASSVVGTVVYNEQFF